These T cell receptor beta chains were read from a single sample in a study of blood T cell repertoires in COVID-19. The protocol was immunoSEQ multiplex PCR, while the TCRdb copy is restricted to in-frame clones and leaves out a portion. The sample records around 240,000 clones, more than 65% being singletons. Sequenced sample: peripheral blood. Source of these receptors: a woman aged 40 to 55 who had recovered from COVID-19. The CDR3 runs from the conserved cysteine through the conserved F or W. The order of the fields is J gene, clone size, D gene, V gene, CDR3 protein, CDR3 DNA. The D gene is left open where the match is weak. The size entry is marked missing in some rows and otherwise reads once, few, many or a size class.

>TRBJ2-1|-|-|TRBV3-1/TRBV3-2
CASSQDQGTYNEQFF
TGTGCCAGCAGCCAAGATCAGGGTACCTACAATGAGCAGTTCTTC
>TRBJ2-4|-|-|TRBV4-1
CASTSVLGREDRRPGAKNIQYF
TGCGCCAGCACCTCAGTTTTGGGCAGGGAAGACCGCAGACCAGGGGCCAAAAACATTCAGTACTTC
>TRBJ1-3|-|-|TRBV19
CASSENQGFSGNTIYF
TGTGCCAGTAGTGAGAATCAGGGGTTCTCTGGAAACACCATATATTTT
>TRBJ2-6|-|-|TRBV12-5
CASDSDSGANVLTF
TGTGCTAGCGACTCCGACTCTGGGGCCAACGTCCTGACTTTC
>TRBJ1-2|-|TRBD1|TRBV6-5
CASSRGTGNYGYTF
TGTGCCAGCAGTCGCGGGACAGGGAACTATGGCTACACCTTC
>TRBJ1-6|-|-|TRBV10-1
CASSPTGNSPLHF
TGCGCCAGCAGTCCCACAGGGAATTCACCCCTCCACTTT
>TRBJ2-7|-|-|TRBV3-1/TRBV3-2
CASSQEATGTYEQYF
TGTGCCAGCAGCCAAGAAGCCACAGGGACCTACGAGCAGTACTTC
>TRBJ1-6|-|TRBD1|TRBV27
CASSYRVTGGNSPLHF
TGTGCCAGCAGTTATCGAGTGACAGGGGGCAATTCACCCCTCCACTTT
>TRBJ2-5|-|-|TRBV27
CASSPGWGGETQYF
TGTGCCAGCAGTCCTGGATGGGGCGGAGAGACCCAGTACTTC
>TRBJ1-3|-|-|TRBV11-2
CASSLATDSSTIYF
TGTGCCAGCAGCTTAGCCACGGATTCTAGCACCATATATTTT
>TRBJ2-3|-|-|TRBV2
CASSGQQADTQYF
TGTGCCAGCAGCGGACAGCAGGCAGATACGCAGTATTTT
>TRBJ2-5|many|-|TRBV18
CASSSTTDSTLETQYF
TGTGCCAGCTCATCAACAACGGACAGTACCCTAGAGACCCAGTACTTC
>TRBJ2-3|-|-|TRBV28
CASHSRDTQYF
TGTGCCAGCCATTCTAGAGATACGCAGTATTTT
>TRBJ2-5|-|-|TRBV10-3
CAISESGSKETQYF
TGTGCCATCAGTGAGTCGGGCAGCAAGGAGACCCAGTACTTC
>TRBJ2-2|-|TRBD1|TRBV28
CASRDRGGSTGELFF
TGTGCCAGCAGGGACAGGGGAGGGAGCACCGGGGAGCTGTTTTTT
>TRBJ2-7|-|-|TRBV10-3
CAISEIRDNEQYF
TGTGCCATCAGTGAGATACGGGACAACGAGCAGTACTTC
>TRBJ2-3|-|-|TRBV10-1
CASSTGESTDTQYF
TGCGCCAGCTCGACGGGGGAGTCCACAGATACGCAGTATTTT
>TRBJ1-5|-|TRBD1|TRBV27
CASSPRDRHQPQHF
TGTGCCAGCAGTCCCCGGGACAGACATCAGCCCCAGCATTTT
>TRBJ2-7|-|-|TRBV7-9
CASSLGAFSEQYF
TGTGCCAGCAGCCTAGGGGCCTTTTCCGAGCAGTACTTC
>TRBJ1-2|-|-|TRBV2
CASSETPDRHGYTF
TGTGCCAGCAGTGAAACCCCAGACAGGCATGGCTACACCTTC
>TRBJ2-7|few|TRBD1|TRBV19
CASSIHGQGSYEQYF
TGTGCCAGTAGTATCCACGGACAGGGCTCCTACGAGCAGTACTTC
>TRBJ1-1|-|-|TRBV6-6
CASSYNTRGNEAFF
TGTGCCAGCAGTTATAACACCCGGGGAAATGAAGCTTTCTTT
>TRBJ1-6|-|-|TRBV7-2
CASSPTGDDSPLHF
TGTGCCAGCAGCCCCACAGGAGACGATTCACCCCTCCACTTT
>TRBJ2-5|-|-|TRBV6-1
CASSTGGEETQYF
TGTGCCAGCTCCACAGGCGGTGAAGAGACCCAGTACTTC
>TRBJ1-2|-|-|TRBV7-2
CASSYTDSSGYTF
TGTGCCAGCAGCTACACCGATAGCTCCGGCTACACCTTC
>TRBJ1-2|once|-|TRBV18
CASSPRREIIKNYGYTF
TGTGCCAGCTCACCGCGTCGGGAGATTATTAAAAACTATGGCTACACCTTC
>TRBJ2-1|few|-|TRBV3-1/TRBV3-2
CASRHTGTTYNEQFF
TGTGCCAGCAGGCATACCGGGACAACCTACAATGAGCAGTTCTTC
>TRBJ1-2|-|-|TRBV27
CASSSWGGYGYTF
TGTGCCAGCAGTAGCTGGGGGGGCTATGGCTACACCTTC
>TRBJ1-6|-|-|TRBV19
CASSIDGLGNSPLHF
TGTGCCAGTAGTATTGATGGGCTTGGGAATTCACCCCTCCACTTT
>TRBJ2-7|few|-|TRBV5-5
CASSYQGSLDYEQYF
TGTGCCAGCAGCTACCAGGGAAGTCTTGACTACGAGCAGTACTTC